The entry below describes one T cell receptor (beta chain). Its target is unknown. This CDR3 is also generated by other DNA sequences in the sample. V was clipped by 5 bases and J by 3 bases, with 8 bases between them. CDR1 SGHAT and CDR2 FQNNGV come from the germline V gene. The CDR3 sequence is 12 residues long. These data are taken from a study of shared clonotypes between healthy human individuals. In the authors' workflow: ImmunoSEQ junction-only sequences lacked quality scores, so their filtering differed. Method: immunoSEQ multiplex PCR; TCRdb's copy keeps in-frame clones and lacks some. For V, J and clone size, that table is used; D and trimming come from the DNA. The sample records fewer than 1.8 million clones, 97% to 99% being singletons. Study conclusions and caveats: Generation probability values for non-shared clonotypes were lower than those for clonotypes shared by all four donors. Four donors showed sharing of around 5% of naive CD4 clonotypes.

The chain links TRBV11-2 to TRBJ2-7; D unresolved. Sequencing used naive CD4+ T cells sorted from blood. Subset defined: CD45RA+ positively selected. This sequence was found in a young man in good health. As DNA, the CDR3 is TGTGCCAGCAGCAGGGCAAGCTACGAGCAGTACTTC. Translated: CASSRASYEQYF.